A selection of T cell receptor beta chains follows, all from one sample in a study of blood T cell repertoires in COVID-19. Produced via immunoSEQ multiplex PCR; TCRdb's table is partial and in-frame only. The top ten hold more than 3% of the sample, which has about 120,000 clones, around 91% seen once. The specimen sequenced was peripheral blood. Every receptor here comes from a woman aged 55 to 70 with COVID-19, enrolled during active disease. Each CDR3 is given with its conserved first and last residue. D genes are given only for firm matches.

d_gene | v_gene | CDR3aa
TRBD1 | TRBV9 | CASSTTGQGISPLHF
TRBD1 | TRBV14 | CASSQMMGQNSPLHF
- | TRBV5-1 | CASSLAGGEQFF
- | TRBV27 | CASSPQPGRGNRETQYF
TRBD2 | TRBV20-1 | CSASARAGGYNEQFF
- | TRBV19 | CASSMGRGEKLFF
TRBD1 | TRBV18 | CASSATGQTNQPQHF
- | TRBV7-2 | CASSYNTGFTEAFF
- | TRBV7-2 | CASSLERSSGNQPQHF
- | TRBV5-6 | CASSRQIYGYTF
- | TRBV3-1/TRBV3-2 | CASSQDTVAFF
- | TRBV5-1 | CASSSEGRSYGYTF
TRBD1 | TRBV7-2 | CASSPNLRDRVYGYTF
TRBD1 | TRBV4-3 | CASSQRGGQGFSPLHF
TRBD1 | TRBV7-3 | CASSSIGTGGSGELFF
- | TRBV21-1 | CASNSAGTDNNSPLHF
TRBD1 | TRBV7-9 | CAISQGDYGYTF
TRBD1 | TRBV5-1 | CASSSARGDGYTF
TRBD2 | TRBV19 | CASSPFPTLAGLAYEQYF
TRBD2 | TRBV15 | CATSRGRGGQGTQYF
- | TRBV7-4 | CASSSAGARGDTQYF
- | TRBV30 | CAWSRDTNQPQHF
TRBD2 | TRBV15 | CATSDRTSGGSRSSYNEQFF
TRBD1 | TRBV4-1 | CASSQEGTGLIYGYTF